These T cell receptor beta chains were read from a single sample in a study of blood T cell repertoires in COVID-19. The protocol was immunoSEQ multiplex PCR, while the TCRdb copy is restricted to in-frame clones and leaves out a portion. The table has 200,000 to 250,000 clones, nearly 90% seen once. Sequences were obtained from peripheral blood. These receptors were collected from a woman in her late teens or twenties who had recovered from COVID-19. CDR3s include the opening cysteine and the closing phenylalanine or tryptophan.

V	J	CDR3
TRBV30	TRBJ2-5	CAWSLDRGEETQYF
TRBV6-4	TRBJ1-5	CASRRYQPQHF
TRBV12-3/TRBV12-4	TRBJ1-1	CASTPRFTEAFF
TRBV11-3	TRBJ1-2	CASSFTNRDGYTF
TRBV13	TRBJ2-1	CASRTGLAGVEQFF
TRBV4-3	TRBJ2-7	CASSQGIAGGPYEQYF
TRBV7-2	TRBJ2-3	CASSLALAGGTDTQYF
TRBV6-5	TRBJ1-5	CASSTGQGWHF
TRBV4-3	TRBJ1-1	CASSQYRTGNTEAFF
TRBV7-2	TRBJ2-1	CASSLFGTGALSSYNEQFF
TRBV11-3	TRBJ2-1	CASSLGASGGTYNEQFF
TRBV23-1	TRBJ2-3	CASSQGQSFTDTQYF
TRBV6-5	TRBJ2-5	CASSSGTIDETQYF
TRBV7-3	TRBJ2-3	CASSLTVGARTDTQYF
TRBV24-1	TRBJ2-3	CATSDPGQGAQDTQYF
TRBV19	TRBJ1-1	CASSIDRGSEAFF
TRBV7-2	TRBJ2-1	CASSFLRESEQFF
TRBV5-1	TRBJ2-5	CASSWGQNQETQYF
TRBV30	TRBJ2-3	CAWSVLADTDTQYF
TRBV15	TRBJ1-1	CATSMRNTEAFF
TRBV4-2	TRBJ2-1	CASSQAGSYNEQFF
TRBV6-2/TRBV6-3	TRBJ1-2	CASSLTHPTDLYTF
TRBV12-3/TRBV12-4	TRBJ2-5	CASSFLAGETQYF
TRBV12-3/TRBV12-4	TRBJ2-7	CASSTSPYEQYF
TRBV6-5	TRBJ2-7	CASSPQLAGGYEQYF
TRBV30	TRBJ1-2	CACTSTGDDYGYTF
TRBV30	TRBJ2-5	CAWEESETQYF
TRBV6-5	TRBJ1-1	CASHGQGAMGTEAFF
TRBV19	TRBJ2-2	CAGSGNTGELFF
TRBV29-1	TRBJ2-1	CSVEGPGQPSYNEQFF
TRBV10-1	TRBJ1-3	CASSEAGAGNTIYF
TRBV29-1	TRBJ2-7	CSVEMIGFSEQYF
TRBV6-5	TRBJ2-7	CASSYVGGSSYEQYF
TRBV19	TRBJ1-4	CASTPLDRGQAKLFF
TRBV9	TRBJ2-7	CASSVEFAGLAAYEQYF
TRBV9	TRBJ2-7	CASSVACIKQYF
TRBV30	TRBJ2-3	CAWRPDSNTDTQYF
TRBV7-2	TRBJ2-1	CASSLSPTSGRGEQFF
TRBV4-3	TRBJ2-1	CASSQDMGLDGEQFF
TRBV11-2	TRBJ2-3	CASSPGVTDTQYF
TRBV21-1	TRBJ2-4	CASSKALIGPGAKNIQYF
TRBV3-1/TRBV3-2	TRBJ2-7	CASSSRQGSYEQYF
TRBV3-1/TRBV3-2	TRBJ2-7	CASSPRTATYEQYF
TRBV21-1	TRBJ1-5	CASTKPSGSPKDNQPQHF
TRBV19	TRBJ1-5	CASSRGTENQPQHF
TRBV11-2	TRBJ2-5	CASSPTGQETQYF
TRBV18	TRBJ2-7	CASSLTRGGGGTPYEQYF